Below, one T cell receptor (beta chain) is given with its context. No antigen is known for it. Assay used: immunoSEQ multiplex PCR; TCRdb lists only in-frame clones, some missing. In the table there are 30,000 to 35,000 clones, around nine tenths of which are singletons. As to time point: week 47, end of study. Each vaccine dose was 300 ug of mutant IDH1 20-mer peptide, with topical imiquimod. Across weeks 1, 3, 5, 7, 11, 15, 19 and 23, patients received a vaccination each time, eight in all. The data belong to a study of a mutant IDH1 vaccine in newly diagnosed glioma. Study-wide background: Vaccines began 4-6 weeks after radiotherapy alone, or with temozolomide cycles.

Germline V lookup: CDR1 MGHRA, CDR2 YSYEKL. The CDR3 contains 19 residues. V dropped 0 bases and J dropped 2; count of bases not matched to a gene: 6. V gene TRBV4-1 combines with J gene TRBJ2-1; 14 bases are shared with TRBD2. Sequences were derived from PBMCs, sampled from a glioma patient whose treatment included an IDH1 peptide vaccine. This sequence was found in a woman aged 30 to 39 with glioma. The CDR3: CASSQDGLAGGGTYNEQFF. In DNA form, the CDR3 reads TGCGCCAGCAGCCAAGACGGACTAGCGGGGGGCGGTACCTACAATGAGCAGTTCTTC.